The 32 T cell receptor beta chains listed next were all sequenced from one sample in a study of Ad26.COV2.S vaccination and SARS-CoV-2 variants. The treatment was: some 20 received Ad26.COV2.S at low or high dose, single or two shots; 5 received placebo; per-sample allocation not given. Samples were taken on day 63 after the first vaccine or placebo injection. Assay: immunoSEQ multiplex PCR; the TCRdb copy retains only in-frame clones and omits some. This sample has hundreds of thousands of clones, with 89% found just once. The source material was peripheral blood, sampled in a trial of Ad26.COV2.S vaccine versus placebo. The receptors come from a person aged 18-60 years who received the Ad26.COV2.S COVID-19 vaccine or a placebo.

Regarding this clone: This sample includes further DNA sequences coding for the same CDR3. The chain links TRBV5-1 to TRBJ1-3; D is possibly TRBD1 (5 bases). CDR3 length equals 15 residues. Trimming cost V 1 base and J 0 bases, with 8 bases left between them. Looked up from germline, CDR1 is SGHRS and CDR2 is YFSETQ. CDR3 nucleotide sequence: TGCGCCAGCAGCTTGAGGGGAGGCTCTGGAAACACCATATATTTT. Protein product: CASSLRGGSGNTIYF.

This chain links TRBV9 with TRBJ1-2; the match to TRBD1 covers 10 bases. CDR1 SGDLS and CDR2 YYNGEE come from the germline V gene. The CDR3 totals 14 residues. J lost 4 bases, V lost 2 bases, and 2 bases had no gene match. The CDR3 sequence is CASSVGQGSYGYTF. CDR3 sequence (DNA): TGTGCCAGCAGCGTGGGACAGGGGAGCTATGGCTACACCTTC.

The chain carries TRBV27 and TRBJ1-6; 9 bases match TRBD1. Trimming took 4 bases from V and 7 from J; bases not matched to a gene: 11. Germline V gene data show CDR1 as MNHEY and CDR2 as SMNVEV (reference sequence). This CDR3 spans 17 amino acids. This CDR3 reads CASSYRATGGWNSPLHF. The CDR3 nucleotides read TGTGCCAGCAGTTATCGGGCCACAGGGGGCTGGAATTCACCCCTCCACTTT.

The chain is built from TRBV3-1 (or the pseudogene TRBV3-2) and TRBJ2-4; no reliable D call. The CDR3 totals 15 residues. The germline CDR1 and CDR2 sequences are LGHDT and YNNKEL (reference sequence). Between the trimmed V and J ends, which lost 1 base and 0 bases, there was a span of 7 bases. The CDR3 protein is CASSQGPIAKNIQYF. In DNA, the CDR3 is TGTGCCAGCAGCCAAGGACCCATAGCCAAAAACATTCAGTACTTC.

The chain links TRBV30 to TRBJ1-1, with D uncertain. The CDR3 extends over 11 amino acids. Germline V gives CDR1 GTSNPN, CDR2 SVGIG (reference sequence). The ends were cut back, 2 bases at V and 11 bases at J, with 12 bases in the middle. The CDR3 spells CAWSWRAQAFF. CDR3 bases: TGTGCCTGGAGTTGGAGGGCTCAGGCTTTCTTT. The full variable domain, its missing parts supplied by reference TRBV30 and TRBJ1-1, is SQTIHQWPATLVQPVGSPLSLECTVEGTSNPNLYWYRQAAGRGLQLLFYSVGIGQISSEVPQNLSASRPQDRQFILSSKKLLLSDSGFYLCAWSWRAQAFFGQGTRLTVV.

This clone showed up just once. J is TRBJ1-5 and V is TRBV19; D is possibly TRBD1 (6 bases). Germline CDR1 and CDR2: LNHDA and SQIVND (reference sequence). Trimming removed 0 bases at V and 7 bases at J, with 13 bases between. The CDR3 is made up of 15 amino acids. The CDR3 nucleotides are TGTGCCAGTAGTATAGAGGGGGCATCGGAACAGCCCCAGCATTTT. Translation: CASSIEGASEQPQHF.

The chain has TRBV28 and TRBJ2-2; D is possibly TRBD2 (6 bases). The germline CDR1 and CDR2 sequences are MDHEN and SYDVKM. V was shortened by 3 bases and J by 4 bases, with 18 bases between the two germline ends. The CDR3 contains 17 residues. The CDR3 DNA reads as TGTGCCAGCAGTTTCGGAGGGATTTCTTGGGGCACCGGGGAGCTGTTTTTT. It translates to CASSFGGISWGTGELFF. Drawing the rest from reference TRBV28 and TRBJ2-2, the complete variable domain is DVKVTQSSRYLVKRTGEKVFLECVQDMDHENMFWYRQDPGLGLRLIYFSYDVKMKEKGDIPEGYSVSREKKERFSLILESASTNQTSMYLCASSFGGISWGTGELFFGEGSRLTVL.

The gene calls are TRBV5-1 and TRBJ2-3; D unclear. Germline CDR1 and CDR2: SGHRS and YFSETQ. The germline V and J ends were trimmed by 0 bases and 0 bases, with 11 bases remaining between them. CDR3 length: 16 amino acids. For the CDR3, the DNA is TGCGCCAGCAGCTTGGTTCGGGCAGGAAGCACAGATACGCAGTATTTT. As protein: CASSLVRAGSTDTQYF.

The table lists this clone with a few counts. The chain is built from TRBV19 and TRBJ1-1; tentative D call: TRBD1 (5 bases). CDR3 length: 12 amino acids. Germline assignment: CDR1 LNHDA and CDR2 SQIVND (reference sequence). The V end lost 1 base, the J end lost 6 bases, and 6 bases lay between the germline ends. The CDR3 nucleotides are TGTGCCAGTAGTATAGGAGGGGCTGAAGCTTTCTTT. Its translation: CASSIGGAEAFF.

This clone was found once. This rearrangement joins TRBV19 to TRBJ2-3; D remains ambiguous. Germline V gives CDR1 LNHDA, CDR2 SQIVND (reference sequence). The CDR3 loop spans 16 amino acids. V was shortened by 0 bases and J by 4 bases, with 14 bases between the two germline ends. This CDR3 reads CASSIDGRVTADTQYF. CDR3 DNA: TGTGCCAGTAGTATAGATGGACGGGTAACGGCAGATACGCAGTATTTT.

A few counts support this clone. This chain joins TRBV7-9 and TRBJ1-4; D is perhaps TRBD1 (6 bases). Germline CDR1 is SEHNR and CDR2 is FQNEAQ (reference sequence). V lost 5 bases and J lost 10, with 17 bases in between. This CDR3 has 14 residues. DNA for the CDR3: TGTGCCAGCAGCGATCAAAAACAGGGACGAAAACTGTTTTTT. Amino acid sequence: CASSDQKQGRKLFF.

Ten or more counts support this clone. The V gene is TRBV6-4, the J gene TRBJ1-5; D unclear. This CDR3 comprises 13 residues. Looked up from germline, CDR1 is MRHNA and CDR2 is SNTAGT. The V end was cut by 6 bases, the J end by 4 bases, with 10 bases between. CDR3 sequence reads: CASSPDGNQPQHF. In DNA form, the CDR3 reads TGTGCCAGCAGCCCCGACGGGAATCAGCCCCAGCATTTT.

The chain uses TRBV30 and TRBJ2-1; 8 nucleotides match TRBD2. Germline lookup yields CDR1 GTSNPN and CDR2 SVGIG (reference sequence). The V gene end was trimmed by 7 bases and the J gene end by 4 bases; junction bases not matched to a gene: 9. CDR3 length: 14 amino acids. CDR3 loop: CAFVPLAGYNEQFF. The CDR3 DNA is TGTGCCTTCGTCCCGCTAGCGGGTTACAATGAGCAGTTCTTC.

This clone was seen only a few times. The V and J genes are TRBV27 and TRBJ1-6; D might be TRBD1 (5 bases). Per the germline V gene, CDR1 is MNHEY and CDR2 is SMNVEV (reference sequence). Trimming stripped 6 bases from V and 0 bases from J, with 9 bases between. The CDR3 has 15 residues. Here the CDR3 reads CASSRGTSYNSPLHF. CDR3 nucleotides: TGTGCCAGCAGCCGCGGGACCTCCTATAATTCACCCCTCCACTTT.

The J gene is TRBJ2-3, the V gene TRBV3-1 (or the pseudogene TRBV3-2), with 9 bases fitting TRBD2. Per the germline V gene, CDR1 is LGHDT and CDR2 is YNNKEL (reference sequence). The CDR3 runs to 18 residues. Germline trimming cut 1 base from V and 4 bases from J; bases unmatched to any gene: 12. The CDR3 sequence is CASSQVFHSGGRADTQYF. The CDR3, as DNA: TGTGCCAGCAGCCAAGTCTTTCACAGCGGGGGGCGGGCAGATACGCAGTATTTT.

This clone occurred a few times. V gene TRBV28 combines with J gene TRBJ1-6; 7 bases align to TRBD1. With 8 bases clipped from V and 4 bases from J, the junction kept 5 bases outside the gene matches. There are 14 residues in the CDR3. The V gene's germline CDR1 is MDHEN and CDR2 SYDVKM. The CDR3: CASRPGQYNSPLHF. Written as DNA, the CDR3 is TGTGCCAGCCGCCCGGGACAGTATAATTCACCCCTCCACTTT.

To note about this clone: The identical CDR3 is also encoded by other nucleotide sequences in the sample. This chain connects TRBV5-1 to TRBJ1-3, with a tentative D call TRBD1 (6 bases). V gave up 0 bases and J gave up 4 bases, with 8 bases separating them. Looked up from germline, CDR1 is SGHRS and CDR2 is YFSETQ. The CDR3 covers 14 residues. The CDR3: CASSLEQGGNTIYF. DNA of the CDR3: TGCGCCAGCAGCTTGGAGCAGGGGGGAAACACCATATATTTT.

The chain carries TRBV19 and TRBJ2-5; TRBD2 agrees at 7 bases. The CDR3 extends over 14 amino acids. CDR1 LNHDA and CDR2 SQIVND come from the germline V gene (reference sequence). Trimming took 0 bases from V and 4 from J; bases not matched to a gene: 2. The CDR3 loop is CASSIETSPETQYF. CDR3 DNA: TGTGCCAGTAGTATAGAGACTAGCCCAGAGACCCAGTACTTC.

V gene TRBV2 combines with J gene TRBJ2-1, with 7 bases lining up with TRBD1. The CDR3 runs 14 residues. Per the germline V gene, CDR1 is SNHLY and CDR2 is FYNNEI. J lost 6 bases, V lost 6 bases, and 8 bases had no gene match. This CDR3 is CASSYTGVPNEQFF. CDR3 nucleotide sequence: TGTGCCAGCAGCTATACAGGGGTTCCCAATGAGCAGTTCTTC.

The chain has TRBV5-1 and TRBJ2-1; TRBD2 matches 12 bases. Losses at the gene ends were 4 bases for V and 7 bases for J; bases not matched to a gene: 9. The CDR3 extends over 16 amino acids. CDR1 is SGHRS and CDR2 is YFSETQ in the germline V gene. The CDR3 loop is CASSLTLAGGPNEQFF. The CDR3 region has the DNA TGCGCCAGCAGCCTAACTCTAGCGGGAGGGCCAAATGAGCAGTTCTTC.

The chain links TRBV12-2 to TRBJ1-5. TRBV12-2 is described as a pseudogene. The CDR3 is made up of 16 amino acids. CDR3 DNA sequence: TGTGCAATCCGCCCTTGGGTGTCTAAAGGCAATCAGCCCCAGCATTTT. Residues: CAIRPWVSKGNQPQHF.

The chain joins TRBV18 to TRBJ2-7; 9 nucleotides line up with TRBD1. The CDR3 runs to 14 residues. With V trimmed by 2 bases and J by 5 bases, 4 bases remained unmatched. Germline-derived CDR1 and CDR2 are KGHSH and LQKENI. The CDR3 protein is CASSPETGGDEQYF. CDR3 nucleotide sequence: TGTGCCAGCTCACCAGAGACAGGGGGGGACGAGCAGTACTTC.

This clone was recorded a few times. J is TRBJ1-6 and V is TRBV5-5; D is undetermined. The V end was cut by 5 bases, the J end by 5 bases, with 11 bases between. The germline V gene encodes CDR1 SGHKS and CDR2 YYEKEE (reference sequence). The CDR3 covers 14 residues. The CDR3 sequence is CASRVRADNSPLHF. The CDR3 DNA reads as TGTGCCAGCAGGGTCCGGGCAGATAATTCACCCCTCCACTTT.

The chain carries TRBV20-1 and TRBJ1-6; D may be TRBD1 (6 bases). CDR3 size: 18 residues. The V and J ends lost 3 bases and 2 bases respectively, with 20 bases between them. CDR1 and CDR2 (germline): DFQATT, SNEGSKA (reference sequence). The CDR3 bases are TGCAGTGCTAGTAGGGGGGCCAATCAACGACCCTATAATTCACCCCTCCACTTT. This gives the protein CSASRGANQRPYNSPLHF.

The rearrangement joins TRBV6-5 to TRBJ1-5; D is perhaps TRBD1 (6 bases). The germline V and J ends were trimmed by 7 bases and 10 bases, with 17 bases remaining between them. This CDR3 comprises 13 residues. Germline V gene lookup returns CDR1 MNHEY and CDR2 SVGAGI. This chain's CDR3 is CASTGLLGAPQHF. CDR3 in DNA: TGTGCCAGCACCGGCCTTTTGGGGGCCCCCCAGCATTTT.

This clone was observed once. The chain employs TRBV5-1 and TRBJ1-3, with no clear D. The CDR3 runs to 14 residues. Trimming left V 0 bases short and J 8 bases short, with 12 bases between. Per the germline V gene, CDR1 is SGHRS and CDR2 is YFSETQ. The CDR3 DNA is TGCGCCAGCAGCTTGGCCACAGTAGGAGACACCATATATTTT. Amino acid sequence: CASSLATVGDTIYF.

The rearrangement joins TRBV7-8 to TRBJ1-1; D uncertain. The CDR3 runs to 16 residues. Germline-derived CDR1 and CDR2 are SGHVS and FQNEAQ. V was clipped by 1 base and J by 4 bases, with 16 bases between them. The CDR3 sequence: CASSLEPYYTTTEAFF. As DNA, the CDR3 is TGTGCCAGCAGCTTAGAACCATACTACACAACCACTGAAGCTTTCTTT.

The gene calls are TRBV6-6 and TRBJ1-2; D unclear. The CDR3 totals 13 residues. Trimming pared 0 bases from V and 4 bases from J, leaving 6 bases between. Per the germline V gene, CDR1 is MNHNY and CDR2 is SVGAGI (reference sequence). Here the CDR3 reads CASSYSTGYGYTF. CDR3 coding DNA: TGTGCCAGCAGTTACTCGACTGGCTATGGCTACACCTTC.

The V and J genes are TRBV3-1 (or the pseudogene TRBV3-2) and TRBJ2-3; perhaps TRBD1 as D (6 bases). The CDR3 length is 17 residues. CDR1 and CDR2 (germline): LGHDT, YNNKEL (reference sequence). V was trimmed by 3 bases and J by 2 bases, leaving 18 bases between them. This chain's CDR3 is CASSHQHGQPTTDTQYF. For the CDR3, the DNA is TGTGCCAGCAGCCACCAACACGGACAGCCCACCACAGATACGCAGTATTTT.

CDR3 residues: CASSLVGPLSHEQYV. In DNA form, the CDR3 reads TGCGCCAGCAGCCTGGTCGGACCTTTAAGCCACGAGCAGTACGTC. The V gene is TRBV4-3, the J gene TRBJ2-7; the D is unclear. The CDR3 covers 15 residues. V was shortened by 4 bases and J by 5 bases, with 18 bases between the two germline ends. The germline gives CDR1 LGHNA, CDR2 YSLEER.

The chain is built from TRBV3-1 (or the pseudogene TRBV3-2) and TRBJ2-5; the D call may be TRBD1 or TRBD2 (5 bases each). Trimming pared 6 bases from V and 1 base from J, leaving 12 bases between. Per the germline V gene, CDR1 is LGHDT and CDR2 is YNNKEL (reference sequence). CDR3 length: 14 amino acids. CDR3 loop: CASSRGPVQETQYF. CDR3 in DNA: TGTGCCAGCAGTCGGGGACCGGTCCAAGAGACCCAGTACTTC.

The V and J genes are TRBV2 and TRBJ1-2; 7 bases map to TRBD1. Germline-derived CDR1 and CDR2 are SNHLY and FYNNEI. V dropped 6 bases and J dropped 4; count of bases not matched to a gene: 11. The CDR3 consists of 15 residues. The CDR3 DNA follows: TGTGCCAGCAGGAGGGGGCAGGGACAAAGCTATGGCTACACCTTC. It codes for CASRRGQGQSYGYTF.